This T cell receptor beta chain was sequenced in a study of blood T cell repertoires in COVID-19 (TCRdb year 2020). Notes on the research overall: Collaborator samples came from the United States, Italy and Spain and covered acute and convalescent phases of COVID-19. A de-identified subject ID, COVID-19 status, age in years and sex were almost always included in the sample metadata. Samples were obtained from the ongoing ImmuneRACE study (first 160 participants) and from about 1,300 subjects provided by 6 global collaborators. Where available, HLA class I and class II types were taken from metadata supplied by the sample provider and were not determined by assay-based typing. The prospective study material was composed of cDNA or gDNA derived from T cells, B-cell-depleted T cells, or PBMCs. Deeply sampled blood TCRbeta repertoires from subjects exposed to, actively infected with, or recovered from COVID-19 were included in the dataset. The repertoires were released in a freely available public database intended as a resource for research on the immune response to SARS-CoV-2.

TCRbeta CDR3 regions were amplified from genomic DNA by means of the immunoSEQ Assay, a bias-controlled multiplex PCR. On the authors' methods: Nucleated cell counts per sample were estimated from amplification of reference gene primers within the assay. To quantify the absolute abundance of each unique TCRbeta CDR3 rearrangement, sequence reads were collapsed and filtered. Productive Simpson clonality was computed per sample as the square root of Simpson's diversity index over productive rearrangements. The immuneACCESS repertoire file appears here via TCRdb, limited to in-frame rearrangements. These files lack a portion of the clones; in checked studies, under half of the deficit traces to unresolved V genes, and the cause of the others is not known. The V and J calls and clone size are taken from that table; D and trimming were inferred from the DNA. The sample table contains 80,000 or so clones; only one count was recorded for about nine tenths of them. The ten top clones hold around 0.97% of the sample.

What the study reported, not specific to this receptor: The amount of clinical and demographic metadata varied by source and participant and was provided uncurated.

As to this clone: Its target antigen remains unknown. No qualities accompany the bases; no much larger clone lies one base away.

The CDR3 has 15 amino acids, counting the end cysteine and phenylalanine. Only the CDR3 part of the read is kept: 45 bases, read in frame from the first base. From a lookup of the germline V gene, CDR1 and CDR2 are MDHEN and SYDVKM. Unmatched junction bases come to 2, with V trimmed by 2 bases and J by 1 base. Each collaborating institution followed its own protocols to collect whole blood in K2EDTA tubes. For TCRbeta analysis, collaborator samples were shipped as frozen whole blood, as isolated PBMCs, or as DNA extracted from either sample type. This TCR was sampled from a woman aged 50 to 60 in a cohort sampled during active COVID-19. The chain employs TRBV28 and TRBJ1-1; 9 bases in the junction line up with TRBD1. Sequencing was done on a sample of peripheral blood. The bases read TGTGCCAGCAGTTTAGGGACAGGGAAGAACACTGAAGCTTTCTTT. The translation is CASSLGTGKNTEAFF.